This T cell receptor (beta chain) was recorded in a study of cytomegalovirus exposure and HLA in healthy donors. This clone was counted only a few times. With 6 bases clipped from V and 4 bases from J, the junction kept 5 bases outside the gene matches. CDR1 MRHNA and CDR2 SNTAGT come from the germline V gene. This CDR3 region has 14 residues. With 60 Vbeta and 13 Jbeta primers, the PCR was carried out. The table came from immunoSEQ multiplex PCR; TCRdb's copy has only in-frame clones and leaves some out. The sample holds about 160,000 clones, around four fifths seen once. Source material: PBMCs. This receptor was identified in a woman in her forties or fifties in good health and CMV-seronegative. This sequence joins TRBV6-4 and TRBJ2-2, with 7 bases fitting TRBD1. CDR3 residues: CASSVDRVTGELFF. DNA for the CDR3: TGTGCCAGCAGCGTAGACAGGGTCACCGGGGAGCTGTTTTTT.